This T cell receptor beta chain comes out of a study of identical twins. This clonotype was seen more than once but under ten times. A universal primer site was incorporated via template switching, and the cDNA contained unique molecular identifiers. TCRdb called the 5' RACE reads again in MiXCR, with one record for every CDR3 protein. The repertoire consists of around 690,000 distinct CDR3 sequences, with approximately 21% occurring once and the leading ten covering 4% to 5.5%. These data are also associated with another study on T cells expressing NK-cell markers. As that report states: These clonotypes additionally ranked first within the CD3+CD56-NKG2C+ fraction of a few donors. There remained a lack of clarity about HCMV specificity of expanded NKG2C+ T cell clones.

What was sequenced was PBMCs. The receptor was derived from a woman aged 18-30 years in good health.

DNA for the CDR3: TGTGCCAGCAGCCAGACTAGCGGGGCCTACAATGAGCAGTTCTTC. Protein product: CASSQTSGAYNEQFF. This chain links TRBV7-9 with TRBJ2-1; 11 nucleotides agree with TRBD2. V shed 5 bases and J 2 bases; nucleotides not matched to a gene: 2. This CDR3 spans 15 amino acids. CDR1 SEHNR and CDR2 FQNEAQ come from the germline V gene (reference sequence).